This is a list of T cell receptor beta chains from one sample in a study of OX40 agonist ivuxolimab in advanced cancers. The table came from immunoSEQ multiplex PCR; TCRdb's copy has only in-frame clones and leaves some out. Of tens of thousands of clones listed, 88% were seen once; the top ten hold approximately 0.76%. The sequenced sample was CD4+ or CD8+ T cells sorted from blood, obtained in a trial of the OX40 agonist ivuxolimab. The receptor source for this set is an adult with an advanced solid tumor such as melanoma, head and neck, liver or kidney cancer. Each CDR3 is given with its conserved first and last residue. D genes are given only for firm matches. The listing skips clone size in some rows; elsewhere it reads once, few, many or a size class.

V	D	size	J	CDR3	DNA
TRBV7-3	.	.	TRBJ1-2	CASSTNGGGNYGYTF	TGTGCCAGCAGCACAAATGGGGGAGGGAACTATGGCTACACCTTC
TRBV19	.	.	TRBJ2-3	CASKNRNTDTQYF	TGTGCCAGTAAAAACAGAAACACAGATACGCAGTATTTT
TRBV28	TRBD2	.	TRBJ2-3	CASSRFWTSGRAAGTDTQYF	TGTGCCAGCAGTCGCTTCTGGACTAGCGGGAGGGCCGCGGGCACAGATACGCAGTATTTT
TRBV7-2	.	few	TRBJ1-4	CASSSGRTTGKLFF	TGTGCCAGCAGCTCGGGACGGACGACCGGAAAACTGTTTTTT
TRBV6-1	.	.	TRBJ1-2	CASSVYRADGYTF	TGTGCCAGCAGTGTTTACAGGGCGGATGGCTACACCTTC
TRBV28	.	.	TRBJ2-1	CASSSPGTYGNEQFF	TGTGCCAGCAGTTCCCCCGGGACATACGGGAATGAGCAGTTCTTC
TRBV2	.	.	TRBJ2-1	CASNAGPYNEQFF	TGTGCCAGCAATGCGGGGCCCTACAATGAGCAGTTCTTC
TRBV28	TRBD1	once	TRBJ1-4	CASSLNRQGFTTNEKLFF	TGTGCCAGCAGTCTAAATCGACAGGGGTTTACAACTAATGAAAAACTGTTTTTT
TRBV9	TRBD1	.	TRBJ2-7	CASSARTGSLYEQYF	TGTGCCAGCAGCGCCCGGACAGGGTCCCTCTACGAGCAGTACTTC
TRBV28	.	.	TRBJ2-5	CASRTSLRETQYF	TGTGCCAGCCGGACGTCGCTTAGGGAGACCCAGTACTTC
TRBV5-5	.	.	TRBJ2-7	CASRPGGRYEQYF	TGTGCCAGCCGGCCCGGGGGACGTTACGAGCAGTACTTC